This T cell receptor (beta chain) derives from a study of tumor and adjacent non-tumor tissue in lung cancer. Turning to the study itself: The patients, roughly 9 men and 4 or 5 women, were roughly 30 to 80 with stage I to III disease. Each sample yielded 3.5 million to 5 million productive TCRbeta reads on average.

The CDR3 consists of 16 residues. Looked up from germline, CDR1 is SGHRS and CDR2 is YFSETQ. The library came from three nested PCR rounds adapted from ARM-PCR protocols. One entry per CDR3 protein, called by TCRdb with MiXCR from the multiplex PCR reads. The sample lists roughly 200,000 distinct CDR3 sequences, around 70% occurring once. To note about this clonotype: The antigen remains undetermined. This may come from a read error, since a much larger clone is one base off.

RNA was extracted from bulk tissue without any cell sorting. Overall study findings and caveats: Compared with tumor, normal lung showed significantly lower TCR diversity. Shorter survival was associated with higher TCR diversity in tumors.

Sequenced sample: lung tumor tissue. This sequence joins TRBV5-1 and TRBJ2-2; D uncertain. The source of this sequence is a man aged 60-69 years with non-small cell lung cancer. The CDR3 sequence: CASSLSGAANTVELFF. In DNA, the CDR3 is TGCGCCAGCAGCTTGTCCGGAGCAGCGAACACCGTGGAGCTGTTTTTT.